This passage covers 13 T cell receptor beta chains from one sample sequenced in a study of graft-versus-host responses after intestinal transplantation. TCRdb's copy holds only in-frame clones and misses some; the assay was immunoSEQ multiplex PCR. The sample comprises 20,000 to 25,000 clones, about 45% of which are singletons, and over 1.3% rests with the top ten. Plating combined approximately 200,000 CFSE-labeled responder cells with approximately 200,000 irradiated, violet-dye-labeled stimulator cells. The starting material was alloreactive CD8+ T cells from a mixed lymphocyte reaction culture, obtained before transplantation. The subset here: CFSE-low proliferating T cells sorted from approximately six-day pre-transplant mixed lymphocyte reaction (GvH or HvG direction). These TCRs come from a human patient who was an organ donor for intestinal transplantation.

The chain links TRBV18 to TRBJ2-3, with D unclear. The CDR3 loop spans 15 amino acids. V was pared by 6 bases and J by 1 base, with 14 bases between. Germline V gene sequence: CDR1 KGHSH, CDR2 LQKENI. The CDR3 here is CASSQRAAGTDTQYF. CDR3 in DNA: TGTGCCAGCTCCCAAAGGGCAGCTGGCACAGATACGCAGTATTTT.

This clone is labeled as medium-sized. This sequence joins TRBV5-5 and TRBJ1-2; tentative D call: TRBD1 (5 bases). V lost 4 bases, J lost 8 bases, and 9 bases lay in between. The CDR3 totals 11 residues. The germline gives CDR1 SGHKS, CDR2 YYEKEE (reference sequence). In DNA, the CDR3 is TGTGCCAGCAGCGACCGACAGGGCTACACCTTC. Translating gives CASSDRQGYTF. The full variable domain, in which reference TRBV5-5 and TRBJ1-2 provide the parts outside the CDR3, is DAGVTQSPTHLIKTRGQQVTLRCSPISGHKSVSWYQQVLGQGPQFIFQYYEKEERGRGNFPDRFSARQFPNYSSELNVNALLLGDSALYLCASSDRQGYTFGSGTRLTVV.

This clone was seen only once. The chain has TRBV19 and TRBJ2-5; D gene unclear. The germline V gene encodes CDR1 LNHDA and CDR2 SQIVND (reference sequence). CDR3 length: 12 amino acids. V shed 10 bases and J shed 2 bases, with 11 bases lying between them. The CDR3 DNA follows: TGTGCCAACTGGACCGTTCAAGAGACCCAGTACTTC. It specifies CANWTVQETQYF.

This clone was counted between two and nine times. CDR3 nucleotides: TGTGCCAGCTCCCCGGCAGGGGGCCACGAGCAGTACTTC. Protein product: CASSPAGGHEQYF. The rearrangement links TRBV18 to TRBJ2-7; 8 bases are shared with TRBD1. Germline lookup yields CDR1 KGHSH and CDR2 LQKENI. V trimming: 6 bases; J trimming: 5 bases; junction bases outside the gene matches: 6. CDR3 length: 13 residues.

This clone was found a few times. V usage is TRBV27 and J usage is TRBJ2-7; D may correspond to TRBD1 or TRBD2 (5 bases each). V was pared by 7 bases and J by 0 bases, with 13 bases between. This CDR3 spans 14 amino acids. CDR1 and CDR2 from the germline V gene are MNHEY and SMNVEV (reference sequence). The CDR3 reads CASTGTRASYEQYF. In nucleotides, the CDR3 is TGTGCCAGCACCGGGACGCGCGCCTCCTACGAGCAGTACTTC.

The DNA for the CDR3 is TGTGCCAGCGCTACCCAGGGGGGAAACTATGGCTACACCTTC. It is translated as CASATQGGNYGYTF. J is TRBJ1-2 and V is TRBV28; 7 bases are shared with TRBD1. The V segment lost 8 bases and the J segment 2 bases; nucleotides outside the gene matches: 8. This CDR3 is built from 14 residues. The V gene's germline CDR1 is MDHEN and CDR2 SYDVKM.

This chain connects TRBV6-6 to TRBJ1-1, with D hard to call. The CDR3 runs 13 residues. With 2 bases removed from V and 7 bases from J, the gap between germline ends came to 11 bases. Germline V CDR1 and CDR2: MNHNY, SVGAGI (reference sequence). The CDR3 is CASSYRTQVEAFF. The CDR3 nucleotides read TGTGCCAGCAGTTACAGGACCCAAGTTGAAGCTTTCTTT.

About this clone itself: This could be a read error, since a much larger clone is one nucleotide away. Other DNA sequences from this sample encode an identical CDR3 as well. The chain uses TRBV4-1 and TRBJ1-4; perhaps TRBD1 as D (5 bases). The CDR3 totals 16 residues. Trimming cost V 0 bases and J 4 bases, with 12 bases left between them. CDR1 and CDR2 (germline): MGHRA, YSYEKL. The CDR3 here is CASSQEGWGINEKLFF. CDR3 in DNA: TGCGCCAGCAGCCAAGAGGGCTGGGGCATTAATGAAAAACTGTTTTTT.

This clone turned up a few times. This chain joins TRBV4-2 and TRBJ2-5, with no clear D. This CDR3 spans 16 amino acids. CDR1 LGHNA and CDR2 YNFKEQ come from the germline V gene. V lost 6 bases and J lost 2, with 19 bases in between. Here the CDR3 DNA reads TGTGCCAGCAGTCGTTATTTGTTGAAGACACAAGAGACCCAGTACTTC. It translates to CASSRYLLKTQETQYF.

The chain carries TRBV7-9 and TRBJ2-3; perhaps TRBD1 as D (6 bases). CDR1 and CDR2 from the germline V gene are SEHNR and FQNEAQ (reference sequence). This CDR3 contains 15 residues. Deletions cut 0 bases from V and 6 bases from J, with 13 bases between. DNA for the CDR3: TGTGCCAGCAGCTTAGCGGGTCCAAGGGGGGATACGCAGTATTTT. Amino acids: CASSLAGPRGDTQYF. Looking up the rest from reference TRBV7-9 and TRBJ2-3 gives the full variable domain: DTGVSQNPRHKITKRGQNVTFRCDPISEHNRLYWYRQTLGQGPEFLTYFQNEAQLEKSRLLSDRFSAERPKGSFSTLEIQRTEQGDSAMYLCASSLAGPRGDTQYFGPGTRLTVL.

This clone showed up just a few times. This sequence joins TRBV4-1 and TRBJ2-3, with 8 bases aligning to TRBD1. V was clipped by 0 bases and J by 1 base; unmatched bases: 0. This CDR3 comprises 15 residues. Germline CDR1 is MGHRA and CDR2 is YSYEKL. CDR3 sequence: CASSQEDRGTDTQYF. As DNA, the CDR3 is TGCGCCAGCAGCCAAGAGGACAGGGGCACAGATACGCAGTATTTT.

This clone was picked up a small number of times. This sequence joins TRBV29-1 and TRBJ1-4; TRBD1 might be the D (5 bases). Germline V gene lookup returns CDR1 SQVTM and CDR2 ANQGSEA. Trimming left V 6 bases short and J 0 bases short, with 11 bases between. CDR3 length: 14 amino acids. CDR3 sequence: CSVALGATNEKLFF. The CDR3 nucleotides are TGCAGCGTCGCTCTGGGGGCAACTAATGAAAAACTGTTTTTT.

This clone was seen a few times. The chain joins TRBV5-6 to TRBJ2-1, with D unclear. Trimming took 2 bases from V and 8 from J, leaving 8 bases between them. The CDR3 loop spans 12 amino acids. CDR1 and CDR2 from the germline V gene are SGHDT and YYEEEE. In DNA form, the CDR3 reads TGTGCCAGCAGCTTAGTTCGGGATGAGCAGTTCTTC. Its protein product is CASSLVRDEQFF. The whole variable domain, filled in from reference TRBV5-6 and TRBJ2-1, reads DAGVTQSPTHLIKTRGQQVTLRCSPKSGHDTVSWYQQALGQGPQFIFQYYEEEERQRGNFPDRFSGHQFPNYSSELNVNALLLGDSALYLCASSLVRDEQFFGPGTRLTVL.